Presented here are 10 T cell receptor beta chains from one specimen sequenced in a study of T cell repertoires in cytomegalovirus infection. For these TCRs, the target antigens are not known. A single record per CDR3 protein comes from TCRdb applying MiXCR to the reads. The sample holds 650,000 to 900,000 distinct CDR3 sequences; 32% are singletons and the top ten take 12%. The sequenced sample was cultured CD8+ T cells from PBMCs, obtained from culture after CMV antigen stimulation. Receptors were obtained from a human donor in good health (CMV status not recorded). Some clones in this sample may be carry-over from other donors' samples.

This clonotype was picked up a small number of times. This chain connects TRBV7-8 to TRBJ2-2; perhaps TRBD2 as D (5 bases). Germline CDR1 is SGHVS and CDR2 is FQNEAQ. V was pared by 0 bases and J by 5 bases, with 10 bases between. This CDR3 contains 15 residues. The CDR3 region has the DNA TGTGCCAGCAGCTTAGCGCGGGTTTATACCGGGGAGCTGTTTTTT. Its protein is CASSLARVYTGELFF.

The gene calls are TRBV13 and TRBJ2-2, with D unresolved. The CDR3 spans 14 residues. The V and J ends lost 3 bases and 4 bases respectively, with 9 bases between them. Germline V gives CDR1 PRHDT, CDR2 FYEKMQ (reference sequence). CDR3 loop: CASSFASITGELFF. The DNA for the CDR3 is TGTGCCAGCAGCTTCGCCTCCATCACCGGGGAGCTGTTTTTT.

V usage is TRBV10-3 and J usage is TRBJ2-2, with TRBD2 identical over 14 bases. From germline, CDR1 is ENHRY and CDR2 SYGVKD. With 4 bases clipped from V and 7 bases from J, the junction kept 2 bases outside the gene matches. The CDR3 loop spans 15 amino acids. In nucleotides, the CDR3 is TGTGCCATCAGTGGGACTAGCGGGGGGAACGGGGAGCTGTTTTTT. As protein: CAISGTSGGNGELFF.

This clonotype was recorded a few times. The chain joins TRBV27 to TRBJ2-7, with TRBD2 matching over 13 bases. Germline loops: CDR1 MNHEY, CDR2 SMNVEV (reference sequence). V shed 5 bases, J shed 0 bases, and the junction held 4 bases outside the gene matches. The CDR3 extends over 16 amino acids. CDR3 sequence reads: CASSPRTSGGSYEQYF. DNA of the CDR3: TGTGCCAGCAGTCCCCGGACTAGCGGGGGCTCCTACGAGCAGTACTTC.

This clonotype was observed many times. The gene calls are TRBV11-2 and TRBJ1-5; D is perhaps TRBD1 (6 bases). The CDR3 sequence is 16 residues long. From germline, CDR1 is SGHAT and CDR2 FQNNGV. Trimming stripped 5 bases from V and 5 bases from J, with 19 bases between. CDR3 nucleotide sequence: TGTGCCAGCAGCCAAGTGGGGGCAGTGGATCATCAGCCCCAGCATTTT. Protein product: CASSQVGAVDHQPQHF.

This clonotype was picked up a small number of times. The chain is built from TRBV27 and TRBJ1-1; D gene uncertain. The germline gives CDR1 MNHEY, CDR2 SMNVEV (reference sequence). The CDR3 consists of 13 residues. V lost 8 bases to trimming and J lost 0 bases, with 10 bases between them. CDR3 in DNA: TGTGCCAGCCTCAGATCCATGAACACTGAAGCTTTCTTT. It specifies CASLRSMNTEAFF.

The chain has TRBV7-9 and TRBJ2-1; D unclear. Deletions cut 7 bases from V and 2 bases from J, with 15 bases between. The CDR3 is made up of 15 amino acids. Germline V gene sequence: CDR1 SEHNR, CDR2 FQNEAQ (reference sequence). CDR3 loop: CASIPPKRTYNEQFF. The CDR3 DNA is TGTGCCAGCATCCCCCCCAAGCGCACCTACAATGAGCAGTTCTTC.

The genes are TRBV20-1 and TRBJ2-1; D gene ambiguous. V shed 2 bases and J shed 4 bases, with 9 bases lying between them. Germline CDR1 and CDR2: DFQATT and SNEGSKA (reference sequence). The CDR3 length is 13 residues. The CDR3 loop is CSARYQLYNEQFF. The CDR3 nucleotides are TGCAGTGCTAGATATCAGTTATACAATGAGCAGTTCTTC.

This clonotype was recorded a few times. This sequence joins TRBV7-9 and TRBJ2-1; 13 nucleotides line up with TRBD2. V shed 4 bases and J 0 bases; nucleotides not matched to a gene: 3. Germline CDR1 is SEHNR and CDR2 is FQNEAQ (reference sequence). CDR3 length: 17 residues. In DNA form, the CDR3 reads TGTGCCAGCAGCTCGGGACTAGCGGGGTTCTCCTACAATGAGCAGTTCTTC. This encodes CASSSGLAGFSYNEQFF. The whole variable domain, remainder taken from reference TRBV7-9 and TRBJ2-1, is DTGVSQNPRHKITKRGQNVTFRCDPISEHNRLYWYRQTLGQGPEFLTYFQNEAQLEKSRLLSDRFSAERPKGSFSTLEIQRTEQGDSAMYLCASSSGLAGFSYNEQFFGPGTRLTVL.

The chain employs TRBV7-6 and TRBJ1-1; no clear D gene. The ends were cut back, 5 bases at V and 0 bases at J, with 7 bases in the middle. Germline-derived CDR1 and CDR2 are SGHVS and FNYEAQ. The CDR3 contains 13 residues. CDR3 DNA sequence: TGTGCCAGCAGCAAGACCGTGAACACTGAAGCTTTCTTT. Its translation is CASSKTVNTEAFF. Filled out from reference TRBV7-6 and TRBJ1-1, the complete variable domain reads GAGVSQSPRYKVTKRGQDVALRCDPISGHVSLYWYRQALGQGPEFLTYFNYEAQQDKSGLPNDRFSAERPEGSISTLTIQRTEQRDSAMYRCASSKTVNTEAFFGQGTRLTVV.